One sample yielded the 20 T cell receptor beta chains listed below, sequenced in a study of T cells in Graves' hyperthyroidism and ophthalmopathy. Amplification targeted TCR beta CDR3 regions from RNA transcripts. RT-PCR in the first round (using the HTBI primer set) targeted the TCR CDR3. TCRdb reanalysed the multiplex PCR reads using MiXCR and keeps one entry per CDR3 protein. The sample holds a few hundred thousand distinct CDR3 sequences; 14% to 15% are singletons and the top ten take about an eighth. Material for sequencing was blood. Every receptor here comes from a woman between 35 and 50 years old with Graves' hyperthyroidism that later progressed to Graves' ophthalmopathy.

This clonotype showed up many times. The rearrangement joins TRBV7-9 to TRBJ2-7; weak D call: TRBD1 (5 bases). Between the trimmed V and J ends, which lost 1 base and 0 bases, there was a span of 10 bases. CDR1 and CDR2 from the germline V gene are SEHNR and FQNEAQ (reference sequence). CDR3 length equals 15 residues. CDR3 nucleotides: TGTGCCAGCAGCTTAGGACAGCTCCCCTCCTACGAGCAGTACTTC. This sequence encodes CASSLGQLPSYEQYF.

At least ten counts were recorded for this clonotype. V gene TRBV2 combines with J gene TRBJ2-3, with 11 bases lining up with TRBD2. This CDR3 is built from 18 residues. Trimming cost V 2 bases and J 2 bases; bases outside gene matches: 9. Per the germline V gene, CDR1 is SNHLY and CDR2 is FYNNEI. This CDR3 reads CASSEFVTSGTSTDTQYF. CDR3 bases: TGTGCCAGCAGTGAATTCGTGACTAGCGGGACCTCCACAGATACGCAGTATTTT.

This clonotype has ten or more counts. For the CDR3, the DNA is TGCAGTGCTAGAGGTATCGGGAGATCGAACAATGAGCAGTTCTTC. Its protein is CSARGIGRSNNEQFF. The chain is built from TRBV20-1 and TRBJ2-1; TRBD2 might be the D (6 bases). Trimming took 1 base from V and 5 from J, leaving 15 bases between them. CDR3 length equals 15 residues. CDR1 and CDR2 from the germline V gene are DFQATT and SNEGSKA (reference sequence).

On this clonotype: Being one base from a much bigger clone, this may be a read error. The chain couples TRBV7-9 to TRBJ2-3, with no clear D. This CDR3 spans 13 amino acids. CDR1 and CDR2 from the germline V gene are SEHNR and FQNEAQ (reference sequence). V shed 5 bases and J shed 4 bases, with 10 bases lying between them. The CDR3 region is CASSQLIADTQYF. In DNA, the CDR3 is TGTGCCAGCAGCCAGCTTATCGCAGATACGCAGTATTTT.

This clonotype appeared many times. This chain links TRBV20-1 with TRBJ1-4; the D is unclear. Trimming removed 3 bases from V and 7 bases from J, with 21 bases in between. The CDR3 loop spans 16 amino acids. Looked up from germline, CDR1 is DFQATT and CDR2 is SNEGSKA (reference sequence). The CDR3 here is CSASAATRSGVEKLFF. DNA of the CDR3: TGCAGTGCTAGTGCGGCCACGAGGTCTGGAGTTGAAAAACTGTTTTTT.

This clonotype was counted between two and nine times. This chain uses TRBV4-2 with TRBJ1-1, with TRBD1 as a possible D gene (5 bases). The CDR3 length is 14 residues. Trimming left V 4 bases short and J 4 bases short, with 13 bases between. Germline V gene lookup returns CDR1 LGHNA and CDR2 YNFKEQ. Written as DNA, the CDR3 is TGTGCCAGCAGCCTCCTCCAGGGAGGCACTGAAGCTTTCTTT. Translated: CASSLLQGGTEAFF.

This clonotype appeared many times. This CDR3 is CASSVARTSSYNEQFF. As DNA, the CDR3 is TGTGCCAGCAGCGTAGCTAGGACGAGCTCCTACAATGAGCAGTTCTTC. The V and J genes are TRBV9 and TRBJ2-1; D unclear. The CDR3 runs to 16 residues. V shed 0 bases and J shed 0 bases, with 10 bases lying between them. Germline assignment: CDR1 SGDLS and CDR2 YYNGEE.

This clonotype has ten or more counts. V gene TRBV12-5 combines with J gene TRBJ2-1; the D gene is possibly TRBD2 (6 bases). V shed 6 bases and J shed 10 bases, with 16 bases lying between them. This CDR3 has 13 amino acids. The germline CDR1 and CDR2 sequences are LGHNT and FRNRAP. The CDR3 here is CASGRGLPGEQFF. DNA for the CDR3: TGTGCTAGTGGACGCGGACTACCGGGAGAGCAGTTCTTC.

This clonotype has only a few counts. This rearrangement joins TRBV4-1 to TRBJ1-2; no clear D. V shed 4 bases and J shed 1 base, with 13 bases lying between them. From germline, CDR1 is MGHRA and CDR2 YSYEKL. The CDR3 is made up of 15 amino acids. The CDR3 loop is CASSPRSNLNYGYTF. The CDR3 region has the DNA TGCGCCAGCAGCCCCCGAAGTAACCTTAACTATGGCTACACCTTC.

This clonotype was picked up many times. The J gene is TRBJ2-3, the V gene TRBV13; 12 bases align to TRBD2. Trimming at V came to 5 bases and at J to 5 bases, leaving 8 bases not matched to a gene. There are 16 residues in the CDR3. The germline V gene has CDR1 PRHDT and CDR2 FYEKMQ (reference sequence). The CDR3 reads CASSRLAGESVDTQYF. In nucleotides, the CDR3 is TGTGCCAGCAGCCGACTAGCGGGAGAGTCTGTAGATACGCAGTATTTT.

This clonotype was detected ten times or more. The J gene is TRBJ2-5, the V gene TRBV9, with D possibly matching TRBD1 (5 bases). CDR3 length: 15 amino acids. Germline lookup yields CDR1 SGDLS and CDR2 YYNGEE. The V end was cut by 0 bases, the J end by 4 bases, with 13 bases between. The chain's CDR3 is CASSVVGVGVETQYF. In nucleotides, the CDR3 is TGTGCCAGCAGCGTAGTTGGAGTAGGGGTAGAGACCCAGTACTTC.

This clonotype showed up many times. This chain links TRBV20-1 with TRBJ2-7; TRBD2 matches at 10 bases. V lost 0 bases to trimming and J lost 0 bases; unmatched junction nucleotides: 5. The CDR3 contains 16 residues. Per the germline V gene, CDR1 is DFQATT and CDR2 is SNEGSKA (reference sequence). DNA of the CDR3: TGCAGTGCTAGAGATCGGACTAGCGGAATCTCCTACGAGCAGTACTTC. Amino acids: CSARDRTSGISYEQYF.

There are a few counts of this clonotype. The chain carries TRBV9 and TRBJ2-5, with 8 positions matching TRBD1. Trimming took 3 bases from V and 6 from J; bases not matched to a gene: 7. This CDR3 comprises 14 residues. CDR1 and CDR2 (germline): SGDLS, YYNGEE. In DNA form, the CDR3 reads TGTGCCAGCAGCGGAGCAGGGGGCTTAAAGACCCAGTACTTC. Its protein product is CASSGAGGLKTQYF.

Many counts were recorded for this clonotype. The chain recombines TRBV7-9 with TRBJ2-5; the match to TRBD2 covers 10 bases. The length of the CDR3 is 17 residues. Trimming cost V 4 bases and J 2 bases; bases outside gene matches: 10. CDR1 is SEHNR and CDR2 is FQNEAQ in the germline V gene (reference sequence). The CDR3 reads CASSSGAGGPKQETQYF. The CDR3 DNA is TGTGCCAGCAGCTCCGGAGCGGGAGGGCCGAAGCAAGAGACCCAGTACTTC.

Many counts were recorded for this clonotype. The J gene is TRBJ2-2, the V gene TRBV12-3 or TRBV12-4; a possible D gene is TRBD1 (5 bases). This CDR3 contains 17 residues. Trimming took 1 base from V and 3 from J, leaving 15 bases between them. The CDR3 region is CASSLGSGLGDTGELFF. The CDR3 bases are TGTGCCAGCAGTTTAGGGTCGGGTCTAGGGGACACCGGGGAGCTGTTTTTT.

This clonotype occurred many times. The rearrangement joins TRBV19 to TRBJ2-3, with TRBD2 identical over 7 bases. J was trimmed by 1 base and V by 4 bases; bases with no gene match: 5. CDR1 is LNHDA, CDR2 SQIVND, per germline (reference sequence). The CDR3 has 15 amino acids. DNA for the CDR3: TGTGCCAGTAGTAACGTGGGAGGGCGCACAGATACGCAGTATTTT. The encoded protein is CASSNVGGRTDTQYF.

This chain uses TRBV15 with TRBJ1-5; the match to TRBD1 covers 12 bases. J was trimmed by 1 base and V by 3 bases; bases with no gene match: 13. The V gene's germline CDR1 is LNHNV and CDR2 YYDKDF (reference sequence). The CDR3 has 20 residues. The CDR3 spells CATSRGFRDRGRGSNQPQHF. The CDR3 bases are TGTGCCACCAGCAGGGGTTTCCGGGACAGGGGGCGGGGAAGCAATCAGCCCCAGCATTTT.

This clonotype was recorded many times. This CDR3 reads CASSLVAEGVKLFF. In nucleotides, the CDR3 is TGTGCCAGCAGCTTAGTGGCCGAGGGGGTGAAACTGTTTTTT. The chain carries TRBV13 and TRBJ1-4; possibly TRBD1 for D (6 bases). The CDR3 extends over 14 amino acids. V was clipped by 1 base and J by 11 bases, with 14 bases between them. CDR1 PRHDT and CDR2 FYEKMQ come from the germline V gene (reference sequence).

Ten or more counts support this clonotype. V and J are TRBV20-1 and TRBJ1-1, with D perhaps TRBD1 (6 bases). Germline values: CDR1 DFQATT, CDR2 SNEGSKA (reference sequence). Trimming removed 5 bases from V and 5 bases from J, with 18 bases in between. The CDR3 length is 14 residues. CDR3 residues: CSAAWGPGGTEAFF. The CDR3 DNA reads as TGCAGTGCTGCTTGGGGGCCAGGAGGGACTGAAGCTTTCTTT.

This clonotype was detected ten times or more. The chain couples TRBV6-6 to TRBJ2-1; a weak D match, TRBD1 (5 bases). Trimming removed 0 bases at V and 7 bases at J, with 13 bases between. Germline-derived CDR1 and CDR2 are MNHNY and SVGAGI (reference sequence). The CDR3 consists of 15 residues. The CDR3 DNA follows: TGTGCCAGCAGTTACTCGATCCAGGGTCGAAATGAGCAGTTCTTC. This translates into CASSYSIQGRNEQFF.